Listed below are T cell receptor beta chains from one sample, sequenced in a study of response to subunit inactivated influenza vaccine. TCRdb re-analysed the RT-PCR reads in MiXCR, keeping a single row per CDR3 protein. The sample shows under 750,000 distinct CDR3 sequences, about 12% of them seen only once. The sample in question was PBMCs from blood, obtained on the day of vaccination. These receptors all come from a man between 45 and 60 years old who received an inactivated influenza vaccine. Both conserved end residues are part of each CDR3. D genes are given only for firm matches. Rows give clone size only sometimes, using once, few, many, or a class for an expanded clone.

>.|11|TRBV5-1|many|TRBJ2-7
TGCGCCAGCAAGAATGAGTACGAGCAGTACTTC
CASKNEYEQYF
>.|17|TRBV5-5|many|TRBJ1-6
TGTGCCAGCAGCTTAAAGATTGGGGGGGCTACTTCGTCACCCCTCCACTTT
CASSLKIGGATSSPLHF
>TRBD1|14|TRBV7-8|many|TRBJ2-7
TGTGCCAGCAGCTTGGGGACAGGGTTATACGAGCAGTACTTC
CASSLGTGLYEQYF
>TRBD1|14|TRBV20-1|few|TRBJ1-1
TGCAGTGCTAAAGGGGGCGGAATGAACACTGAAGCTTTCTTT
CSAKGGGMNTEAFF
>.|13|TRBV20-1|few|TRBJ2-5
TGCAGTGCTCTTCGGGGGCTCCAAGAGACCCAGTACTTC
CSALRGLQETQYF
>TRBD2|14|TRBV20-1|.|TRBJ2-3
TGCAGTGCTGTTAGCGGGGCCCGCACAGATACGCAGTATTTT
CSAVSGARTDTQYF
>.|12|TRBV12-3/TRBV12-4|few|TRBJ1-2
TGTGCCAGCAGTGGCCGGACAAAAGGCTACACCTTC
CASSGRTKGYTF
>.|13|TRBV29-1|few|TRBJ1-2
TGCAGCGTTGGGGACATCTACAGTTATGGCTACACCTTC
CSVGDIYSYGYTF
>TRBD2|16|TRBV5-1|few|TRBJ2-3
TGCGCCAGCAGCCCGAGGACTAGCGGGGGGCCAGATACGCAGTATTTT
CASSPRTSGGPDTQYF
>TRBD1|15|TRBV6-5|few|TRBJ1-5
TGTGCCAGCAGTTCCCGGGACAGGGGGTATCAGCCCCAGCATTTT
CASSSRDRGYQPQHF
>.|13|TRBV12-3/TRBV12-4|.|TRBJ2-3
TGTGCCAGCAGCGCCAGGTTCTCAGATACGCAGTATTTT
CASSARFSDTQYF
>.|14|TRBV20-1|few|TRBJ2-3
TGCAGTGCTAGGGAGGGGTCTAGCACAGATACGCAGTATTTT
CSAREGSSTDTQYF
>.|13|TRBV6-1|.|TRBJ2-7
TGTGCCAGTGAGGGTGCCCCTACCTACGAGCAGTACTTC
CASEGAPTYEQYF
>TRBD1|14|TRBV28|.|TRBJ1-1
TGTGCCAGCAGGACGGGACAGATGAACACTGAAGCTTTCTTT
CASRTGQMNTEAFF
>.|10|TRBV20-1|few|TRBJ2-1
TGCAGTGCCTTTAGAAGGGAGCAGTTCTTC
CSAFRREQFF
>TRBD2|15|TRBV20-1|few|TRBJ2-3
TGCAGTGCTAATCCGACTAGCGGGATTACAGATACGCAGTATTTT
CSANPTSGITDTQYF
>TRBD1|13|TRBV5-6|.|TRBJ1-2
TGTGCCAGCAGAACCGGACAGGGCTATGGCTACACCTTC
CASRTGQGYGYTF
>.|13|TRBV28|.|TRBJ2-3
TGTGCCAGCAGTTGGGAGGGCACAGATACGCAGTATTTT
CASSWEGTDTQYF
>TRBD1|16|TRBV5-1|.|TRBJ2-2
TGCGCCAGCAGCTCTGACAGGGGCTCGAACACCGGGGAGCTGTTTTTT
CASSSDRGSNTGELFF
>.|15|TRBV5-1|few|TRBJ2-7
TGCGCCAGCCGCTATTTACTCGGGGTAAACTACGAGCAGTACTTC
CASRYLLGVNYEQYF
>.|12|TRBV20-1|.|TRBJ1-2
TGCAGTGCTTATTCGACAGTAAGCGGCTACACCTTC
CSAYSTVSGYTF
>.|14|TRBV2|.|TRBJ2-3
TGTGCCAGCAGTGGAGCGCCAGGGATAGATACGCAGTATTTT
CASSGAPGIDTQYF
>.|13|TRBV7-9|many|TRBJ1-2
TGTGCCAGCAGGGGCGGGACGGGTTATGGCTACACCTTC
CASRGGTGYGYTF
>TRBD2|13|TRBV12-3/TRBV12-4|many|TRBJ2-7
TGTGCCAGCTCGTTAATAGCGGGGCACGAGCAGTACTTC
CASSLIAGHEQYF
>.|16|TRBV24-1|few|TRBJ1-2
TGTGCCACCAGTGATGCCCCGGGGGCGAATAACTATGGCTACACCTTC
CATSDAPGANNYGYTF
>.|15|TRBV11-2|.|TRBJ2-5
TGTGCCAGCAGCCCCGATGGGGGGGCAGGAAAGACCCAGTACTTC
CASSPDGGAGKTQYF
>.|15|TRBV28|.|TRBJ2-2
TGTGCCAGCAGGACCGGGACAATGAACACCGGGGAGCTGTTTTTT
CASRTGTMNTGELFF
>TRBD1|19|TRBV4-1|few|TRBJ2-6
TGCGCCAGCAGCCAAGATCCGGGACAGGGGGCATCAGGGGCCAACGTCCTGACTTTC
CASSQDPGQGASGANVLTF
>.|13|TRBV4-3|few|TRBJ2-7
TGCGCCAGCAGCCAAGCGGTCCACTACGAGCAGTACTTC
CASSQAVHYEQYF
>.|13|TRBV20-1|.|TRBJ2-1
TGCAGTGCTAGAGCGTTTAGACACAATGAGCAGTTCTTC
CSARAFRHNEQFF
>.|12|TRBV28|.|TRBJ1-1
TGTGCCAGCAGTCCCTGGGGGACTGAAGCTTTCTTT
CASSPWGTEAFF
>.|17|TRBV15|many|TRBJ2-5
TGTGCCACCAGCCGTGACCGAGGGTTGGCGAGTCAAGAGACCCAGTACTTC
CATSRDRGLASQETQYF
>.|13|TRBV7-2|many|TRBJ2-1
TGTGCCAGCAGCTTAGTTGCAGGGAATGAGCAGTTCTTC
CASSLVAGNEQFF
>TRBD1|15|TRBV18|few|TRBJ2-5
TGTGCCAGCTCGGACAGGGTTGCAGTGTCCAAGACCCAGTACTTC
CASSDRVAVSKTQYF
>TRBD2|15|TRBV14|many|TRBJ2-7
TGTGCCAGCAGCCAAGATCCGGGACTAGCCCACGAGCAGTACTTC
CASSQDPGLAHEQYF
>TRBD1|12|TRBV7-2|few|TRBJ1-6
TGTGCCAGCAGCTTGACAGGGTCACCCCTCCACTTT
CASSLTGSPLHF
>TRBD1|16|TRBV4-1|.|TRBJ1-2
TGCGCCAGCAGCCAATCCGGGACAGGGAATTGGGATGGCTACACCTTC
CASSQSGTGNWDGYTF
>.|15|TRBV20-1|few|TRBJ1-2
TGCAGTGCTAGAGATTGGTTGGGCAGGAACTATGGCTACACCTTC
CSARDWLGRNYGYTF
>.|16|TRBV14|.|TRBJ2-7
TGTGCCAGCAGCCAAGTCGGTGGGGTTGGGACCTACGAGCAGTACTTC
CASSQVGGVGTYEQYF
>TRBD2|18|TRBV12-3/TRBV12-4|few|TRBJ2-2
TGTGCCAGCAATTCTTGGACTAGCGGGGGAGCGAACACCGGGGAGCTGTTTTTT
CASNSWTSGGANTGELFF
>.|12|TRBV20-1|few|TRBJ1-2
TGCAGTGCTCCTGACGGACCCTATGGCTACACCTTC
CSAPDGPYGYTF
>.|15|TRBV7-2|.|TRBJ2-7
TGTGCCAGCAGCCCAGACGGTTTCCCCTCCTACGAGCAGTACTTC
CASSPDGFPSYEQYF
>.|15|TRBV11-2|many|TRBJ2-1
TGTGCCAGCAGCTTAGTGCGGGGATCCTACAATGAGCAGTTCTTC
CASSLVRGSYNEQFF
>.|13|TRBV29-1|few|TRBJ1-2
TGCAGCGTTGAAGATCCGGGGTACTATGGCTACACCTTC
CSVEDPGYYGYTF
>TRBD2|15|TRBV7-2|few|TRBJ2-7
TGTGCCAGCAGCCCTATGGGCGGGAGTAACTACGAGCAGTACTTC
CASSPMGGSNYEQYF